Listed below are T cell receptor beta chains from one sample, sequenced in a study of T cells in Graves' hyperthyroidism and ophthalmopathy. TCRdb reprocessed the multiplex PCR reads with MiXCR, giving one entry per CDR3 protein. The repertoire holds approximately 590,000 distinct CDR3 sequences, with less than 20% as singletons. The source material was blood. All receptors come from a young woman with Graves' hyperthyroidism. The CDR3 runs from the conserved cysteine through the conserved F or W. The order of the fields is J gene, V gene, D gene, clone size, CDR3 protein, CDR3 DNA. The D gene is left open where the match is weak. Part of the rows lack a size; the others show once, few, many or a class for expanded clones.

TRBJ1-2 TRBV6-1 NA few CASSIWEGYTF TGTGCCAGCAGTATATGGGAAGGCTACACCTTC
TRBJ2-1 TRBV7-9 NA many CASSGGHNEQFF TGTGCCAGCAGCGGAGGGCACAATGAGCAGTTCTTC
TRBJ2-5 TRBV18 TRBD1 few CASSPNPSRDSGDQYF TGTGCCAGCTCACCCAACCCGTCCCGGGACAGTGGGGACCAGTACTTC
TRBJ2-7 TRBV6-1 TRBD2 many CASRPGTSGSYPEYEQYF TGTGCCAGCAGACCCGGGACTAGCGGGAGTTACCCCGAGTACGAGCAGTACTTC
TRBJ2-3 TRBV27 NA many CASTPGGMNTQYF TGTGCCAGCACCCCTGGGGGAATGAATACGCAGTATTTT
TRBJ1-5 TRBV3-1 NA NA CASGGAGGNQPQHF TGTGCCAGCGGGGGGGCGGGAGGCAATCAGCCCCAGCATTTT
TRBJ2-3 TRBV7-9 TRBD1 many CASTSGQGTDTQYF TGTGCCAGCACCTCGGGACAGGGAACAGATACGCAGTATTTT
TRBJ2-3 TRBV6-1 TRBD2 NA CASSSPVAGGPDTQYF TGTGCCAGCAGCTCCCCTGTAGCGGGAGGGCCAGATACGCAGTATTTT
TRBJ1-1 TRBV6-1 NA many CASSGTPNTEAFF TGTGCCAGCAGTGGGACGCCGAACACTGAAGCTTTCTTT
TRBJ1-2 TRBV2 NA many CASTTAQGDYGYTF TGTGCCAGCACTACGGCGCAGGGAGACTATGGCTACACCTTC
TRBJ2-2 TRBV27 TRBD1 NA CASSRTGVVSSGELLF TGTGCCAGCAGTAGAACAGGGGTTGTCTCTTCCGGGGAGCTGTTATTT
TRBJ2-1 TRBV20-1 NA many CSALLGLDNEQFF TGCAGTGCGCTACTGGGGTTGGACAATGAGCAGTTCTTC
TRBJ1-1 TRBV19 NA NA CARSRSGSIANTEAFF TGTGCCAGGAGTAGGAGCGGGAGCATTGCGAACACTGAAGCTTTCTTT
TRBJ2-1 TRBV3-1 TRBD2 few CASSHGGGDNEQFF TGTGCCAGCAGCCATGGCGGGGGGGACAATGAGCAGTTCTTC
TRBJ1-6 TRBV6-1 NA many CASRRDTGSPLHF TGTGCCAGCAGAAGGGACACCGGTTCACCCCTCCACTTT
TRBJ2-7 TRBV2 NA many CASSEMASESYEQYF TGTGCCAGCAGTGAAATGGCTAGCGAGAGCTACGAGCAGTACTTC